Listed here are 22 T cell receptor beta chains from one sample, sequenced in a study of tumor-infiltrating lymphocytes in primary liver carcinoma. Starting material for RNA and DNA co-extraction consisted of roughly 19-30 mg of unsorted bulk tissue. A constant-region primer served to make TCR beta cDNA from about 530 ng total RNA. Investigators got TCR beta libraries out of three nested multiplex PCR rounds, done with slightly modified ARM-PCR. Use of TRBV1-TRBV30 forward primers with a C-beta reverse primer characterized the first two PCR rounds, which lasted 10 cycles each. Each CDR3 protein gets one entry after TCRdb re-called the multiplex PCR reads with MiXCR. The sample yields tens of thousands of distinct CDR3 sequences, around three quarters seen once. The sequenced material came from liver tumor tissue from sampling region 2. This sample's subset: tumor region T2, inferior pole. The source is a man in his forties with primary liver carcinoma and hepatitis B virus infection.

The chain couples TRBV4-1 to TRBJ2-7; tentative D call: TRBD2 (6 bases). Deletions cut 0 bases from V and 7 bases from J, with 16 bases between. The CDR3 is made up of 15 amino acids. Germline V gives CDR1 MGHRA, CDR2 YSYEKL. As DNA, the CDR3 is TGCGCCAGCAGCCAAGATCTCCTTCCCAGCGGGGAGCAGTACTTC. As protein: CASSQDLLPSGEQYF.

As concerns this clonotype: A much larger clone differs from this one at a single base, so this may be a read error. The V call is TRBV28, the J call TRBJ1-5; no reliable D call. Germline CDR1 MDHEN, CDR2 SYDVKM. This CDR3 has 11 residues. CDR3 in amino acids: CVTHRSQPQHF. In DNA form, the CDR3 reads TGTGTCACCCATCGAAGTCAGCCCCAGCATTTT.

Notes on this clonotype: A junction end diverges from the germline sequence, so it may reflect a read error. J is TRBJ2-7 and V is TRBV6-6; 9 positions match TRBD2. Germline assignment: CDR1 MNHNY and CDR2 SVGAGI (reference sequence). The CDR3 runs 18 residues. CDR3 loop: CASNPERLAAQSSHEQYF. CDR3 bases: TGTGCCAGCAATCCTGAAAGACTAGCGGCCCAGAGCTCCCACGAGCAGTACTTC.

Details on this clonotype: One junction end does not reproduce the germline sequence, and a read error may be involved. The chain carries TRBV2 and TRBJ1-4; D not certain. Looked up from germline, CDR1 is SNHLY and CDR2 is FYNNEI. The CDR3 sequence is 13 residues long. The chain's CDR3 is CVSSEGSVGKLYF. The CDR3 DNA reads TGTGTCAGCAGTGAAGGGTCAGTTGGAAAACTGTATTTT.

In the case of this clonotype: A single base separates this from a much larger clone, so it may be a read error. This chain connects TRBV28 to TRBJ2-5; the match to TRBD2 covers 9 bases. The CDR3 consists of 14 residues. Per germline, CDR1 MDHEN and CDR2 SYDVKM. CDR3: CASRGAGGQETQHF. The CDR3 bases are TGTGCCAGCAGGGGAGCGGGGGGACAAGAGACCCAGCACTTC.

This clonotype occurred once. At one boundary the junction diverges from the germline segment, which might be a read error. J is TRBJ2-7 and V is TRBV6-5, with 9 bases fitting TRBD1. CDR1 is MNHEY, CDR2 SVGAGI, per germline. The CDR3 loop spans 13 amino acids. CDR3 sequence: CASNPDRGYEQYF. CDR3 bases: TGCGCCAGTAACCCGGACAGGGGCTACGAGCAGTACTTC.

As for this clonotype: Just one base apart from a much larger clone, this may be a read error. The gene calls are TRBV28 and TRBJ2-7; 9 bases match TRBD2. This CDR3 contains 17 residues. Germline CDR1 is MDHEN and CDR2 is SYDVKM. Unmatched junction bases numbered 8, after V lost 2 bases and J lost 0 bases. CDR3 in DNA: TGTGCCAGCAGTTTAAATCTAGCGGGAAGGTCCTCCTACGAGCAGTACTTC. Encoded protein: CASSLNLAGRSSYEQYF.

This clonotype was detected once. Since a much larger clone is just one base distant, this may be a read error. The V and J genes are TRBV28 and TRBJ2-2; D possibly matches TRBD1 or TRBD2 (5 bases each). V lost 3 bases and J 9 bases, leaving 17 bases between the germline ends. The CDR3 has 15 residues. CDR1 is MDHEN, CDR2 SYDVKM, per germline. CDR3 region: CASSFWDREAWELFF. CDR3 nucleotide sequence: TGTGCCAGCAGTTTTTGGGACCGGGAAGCCTGGGAGCTGTTTTTT.

This clonotype was recorded at least ten times. The chain employs TRBV4-2 and TRBJ2-3; TRBD2 agrees at 11 bases. Germline-derived CDR1 and CDR2 are LGHNA and YNFKEQ. The CDR3 loop spans 15 amino acids. The V segment lost 7 bases and the J segment 5 bases; nucleotides outside the gene matches: 8. The CDR3 here is CASNETSGAGDTQYF. DNA for the CDR3: TGTGCCAGCAACGAGACTAGCGGGGCCGGAGATACGCAGTATTTT.

This clonotype has a count of ten or more. The chain joins TRBV6-5 to TRBJ2-3, with TRBD2 identical over 12 bases. The CDR3 is 16 residues long. The ends lost 5 bases at V and 4 bases at J; junction bases unmatched: 7. The germline V gene has CDR1 MNHEY and CDR2 SVGAGI. CDR3 sequence reads: CASSTPRLAGADTQYF. CDR3 nucleotides: TGTGCCAGCAGTACCCCCCGACTAGCGGGGGCAGATACGCAGTATTTT.

This clonotype was observed a few times. The rearrangement links TRBV6-5 to TRBJ2-2; D call uncertain. Germline V gene data show CDR1 as MNHEY and CDR2 as SVGAGI. V was trimmed by 2 bases and J by 4 bases, leaving 11 bases between them. CDR3 length: 15 amino acids. The CDR3 loop is CASSYAMNGTGELFF. The CDR3 region has the DNA TGTGCCAGCAGTTACGCAATGAATGGCACCGGGGAGCTGTTTTTT.

As for this clonotype: As the CDR3 is not closed by the conserved phenylalanine or tryptophan, this likely results from a read error. The DNA is omitted, as the CDR3 cannot be located on it reliably, and the CDR3 follows TCRdb's listing. The chain links TRBV6-5 to TRBJ2-1; the table gives TRBD1 as D, unverified against the DNA. Germline V gives CDR1 MNHEY, CDR2 SVGAGI. The CDR3 spans 13 residues, counting both ends. The CDR3 spells CASSPTGNDEQLL.

This clonotype was detected only a few times. V and J are TRBV7-2 and TRBJ2-7; 7 bases match TRBD2. V lost 8 bases to trimming and J lost 3 bases; unmatched junction nucleotides: 4. The CDR3 contains 12 residues. Germline lookup yields CDR1 SGHTA and CDR2 FQGNSA. For the CDR3, the DNA is TGTGCCAGCGGGGAGGGGAGCTACGAGCAGTACTTC. Translation gives CASGEGSYEQYF.

V usage is TRBV18 and J usage is TRBJ1-4; 9 bases align to TRBD1. The V segment lost 4 bases and the J segment 8 bases; nucleotides outside the gene matches: 11. Per the germline V gene, CDR1 is KGHSH and CDR2 is LQKENI. The CDR3 loop spans 16 amino acids. The CDR3 nucleotides read TGTGCCAGCTCACGGGTTGCGGGACAGGGCGAGGAAAAACTGTTTTTT. This encodes CASSRVAGQGEEKLFF. The full variable domain, rest sourced from reference TRBV18 and TRBJ1-4, is NAGVMQNPRHLVRRRGQEARLRCSPMKGHSHVYWYRQLPEEGLKFMVYLQKENIIDESGMPKERFSAEFPKEGPSILRIQQVVRGDSAAYFCASSRVAGQGEEKLFFGSGTQLSVL.

In the case of this clonotype: An end of the junction does not agree with germline; a read error may underlie this. The chain employs TRBV4-1 and TRBJ2-2; weak D call: TRBD2 (5 bases). In germline, CDR1 is MGHRA, CDR2 YSYEKL. This CDR3 contains 14 residues. This CDR3 reads CASSQDSGVRELFF. DNA of the CDR3: TGCGCCAGCAGCCAAGACAGTGGGGTCCGGGAACTGTTTTTT.

On this clonotype itself: One base away lies a much larger clone, so this may be a sequencing read error. The J gene is TRBJ2-1, the V gene TRBV28; TRBD1 matches at 11 bases. Germline loops: CDR1 MDHEN, CDR2 SYDVKM. This CDR3 has 16 residues. DNA for the CDR3: TGTACCAGCAGTTCCCCTGGACAGGGGGCGCGGTATGAGCAGTTCTTC. Protein: CTSSSPGQGARYEQFF. Full variable domain (remainder filled in from reference TRBV28 and TRBJ2-1): DVKVTQSSRYLVKRTGEKVFLECVQDMDHENMFWYRQDPGLGLRLIYFSYDVKMKEKGDIPEGYSVSREKKERFSLILESASTNQTSMYLCTSSSPGQGARYEQFFGPGTRLTVL.

This clonotype was seen at least ten times. This chain joins TRBV11-2 and TRBJ2-1; unclear D gene. The CDR3 extends over 15 amino acids. Looked up from germline, CDR1 is SGHAT and CDR2 is FQNNGV. V was cut by 5 bases and J by 6 bases, with 17 bases left in between. CDR3 in DNA: TGTGCCAGCAGCCAGACACGAGATCGGGCCAATGAGCAGTTCTTC. Translating gives CASSQTRDRANEQFF.

To note about this clonotype: The junction departs from the called germline gene at one end, perhaps through a read error. The V gene is TRBV10-1, the J gene TRBJ2-1; D not certain. The CDR3 runs to 15 residues. From germline, CDR1 is WNHNN and CDR2 SYGVQD (reference sequence). The chain's CDR3 is CASSESIYPLNEQFF. CDR3 DNA sequence: TGCGCCAGCAGTGAGTCGATTTATCCCCTCAATGAACAGTTCTTC.

Points on this clonotype: A read error is likely, as this CDR3 ends without the conserved phenylalanine or tryptophan. The chain uses TRBV6-5 and TRBJ1-4, with D tentatively TRBD1 (5 bases). The germline V gene has CDR1 MNHEY and CDR2 SVGAGI. The CDR3 has 15 residues. The CDR3 reads CASRSKAAGNEILFL. DNA of the CDR3: TGTGCCAGCAGGTCTAAGGCGGCAGGGAATGAAATACTGTTTTTA.

This clonotype was recorded a few times. The rearrangement uses TRBV20-1 and TRBJ2-1; 14 bases align to TRBD2. This CDR3 spans 15 amino acids. Germline assignment: CDR1 DFQATT and CDR2 SNEGSKA (reference sequence). The trim removed 5 bases at V and 6 bases at J, leaving 6 bases unmatched. CDR3 sequence: CSAPLTSGRGNEQFF. CDR3 DNA sequence: TGCAGTGCTCCGCTGACTAGCGGGAGGGGCAATGAGCAGTTCTTC.

Points on this clonotype: One junction end does not reproduce the germline sequence, and a read error may be involved. The chain joins TRBV29-1 to TRBJ2-7; 9 nucleotides agree with TRBD1. In germline, CDR1 is SQVTM, CDR2 ANQGSEA. There are 14 residues in the CDR3. Here the CDR3 DNA reads TGCGGTGTTATAACAGGGGGCAGCCCCTACGAGAAGTACTTC. This encodes CGVITGGSPYEKYF.

Worth noting for this clonotype: The junction departs from the called germline gene at one end, perhaps through a read error. The chain links TRBV11-2 to TRBJ2-5, with D unresolved. The CDR3 has 13 amino acids. Germline V gene data show CDR1 as SGHAT and CDR2 as FQNNGV. The CDR3 here is CASSLEFLETHYF. For the CDR3, the DNA is TGTGCCAGCAGCTTAGAATTTCTGGAGACCCACTATTTC. The full variable domain, in which reference TRBV11-2 and TRBJ2-5 provide the parts outside the CDR3, is EAGVAQSPRYKIIEKRQSVAFWCNPISGHATLYWYQQILGQGPKLLIQFQNNGVVDDSQLPKDRFSAERLKGVDSTLKIQPAKLEDSAVYLCASSLEFLETHYFGPGTRLLVL.